This TCR beta chain was recovered during a study of blood T cells in healthy people across ages. Study-wide findings and caveats: With naive T cell percentage, TCR beta diversity showed a strong correlation. Estimates of total diversity, which came from one million sequenced T cells, were considered to be underestimates.

J was trimmed by 4 bases and V by 1 base; bases with no gene match: 6. The CDR3 is 14 residues long. CDR1 and CDR2 from the germline V gene are DFQATT and SNEGSKA (reference sequence). This clonotype was counted at least ten times. Antigen specificity is unknown. A second PCR of roughly 7 to 11 cycles used a sample-barcoded 5' primer and a J-beta primer mix. Each cDNA molecule received a tag from a template-switch adaptor that had 12 random nucleotides. TCRdb called the 5' RACE reads again in MiXCR, with one record for every CDR3 protein. The profile shows about 650,000 distinct CDR3 sequences, less than 40% of them singletons.

The sample taken for sequencing was blood. The chain uses TRBV20-1 and TRBJ2-5; 7 nucleotides line up with TRBD2. The clonotype comes from a woman of 80 years or more in good health. The CDR3 DNA sequence: TGCAGTGCTAGAGGGGCAGGGAGGGGAGAGACCCAGTACTTC. This codes for CSARGAGRGETQYF.